This T cell receptor (beta chain) was identified during a study of T cells after yellow fever vaccination. Whole-study context: SMART-Seq v4 Ultra Low Input served to prepare low-cell-number fractions.

Trimming took off 4 bases at V and 6 bases at J, with 13 bases between the two ends. Germline lookup yields CDR1 SGHRS and CDR2 YFSETQ. This CDR3 comprises 14 residues. Many counts were recorded for this clonotype. No antigen is known for it. Study observations and caveats: Among primary-vaccination clones, most reappeared after the booster, at 95% to 96% for CD4 and under 90% for CD8.

Template-switching 5'RACE yielded the TCR cDNA; a universal primer site and UMIs were added in the process. TCRdb reanalysed the 5' RACE reads using MiXCR and keeps one entry per CDR3 protein. The sample includes some 350,000 distinct CDR3 sequences, roughly 4.3% of them seen just once. The clonotype originates from a man between 18 and 35 years old who received the YFV17D yellow fever vaccine. The V and J genes are TRBV5-1 and TRBJ2-2, with D maybe TRBD2 (6 bases). The specimen comprised PBMCs, sampled 5 days after the yellow fever booster vaccination. CDR3 region: CASSTGDLSGELFF. CDR3 bases: TGCGCCAGCAGCACGGGGGATCTCTCCGGGGAGCTGTTTTTT.